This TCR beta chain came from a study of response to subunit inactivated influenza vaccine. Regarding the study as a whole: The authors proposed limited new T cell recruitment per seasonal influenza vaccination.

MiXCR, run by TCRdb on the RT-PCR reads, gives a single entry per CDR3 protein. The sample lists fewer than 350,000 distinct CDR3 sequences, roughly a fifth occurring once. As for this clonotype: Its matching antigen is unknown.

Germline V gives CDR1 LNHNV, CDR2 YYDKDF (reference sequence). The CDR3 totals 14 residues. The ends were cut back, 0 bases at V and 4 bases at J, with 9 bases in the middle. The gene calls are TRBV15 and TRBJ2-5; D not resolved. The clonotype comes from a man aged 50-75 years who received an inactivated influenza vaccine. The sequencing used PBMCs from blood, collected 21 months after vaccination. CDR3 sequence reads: CATSRDTVRETQYF. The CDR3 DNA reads TGTGCCACCAGCAGAGATACTGTCAGAGAGACCCAGTACTTC.